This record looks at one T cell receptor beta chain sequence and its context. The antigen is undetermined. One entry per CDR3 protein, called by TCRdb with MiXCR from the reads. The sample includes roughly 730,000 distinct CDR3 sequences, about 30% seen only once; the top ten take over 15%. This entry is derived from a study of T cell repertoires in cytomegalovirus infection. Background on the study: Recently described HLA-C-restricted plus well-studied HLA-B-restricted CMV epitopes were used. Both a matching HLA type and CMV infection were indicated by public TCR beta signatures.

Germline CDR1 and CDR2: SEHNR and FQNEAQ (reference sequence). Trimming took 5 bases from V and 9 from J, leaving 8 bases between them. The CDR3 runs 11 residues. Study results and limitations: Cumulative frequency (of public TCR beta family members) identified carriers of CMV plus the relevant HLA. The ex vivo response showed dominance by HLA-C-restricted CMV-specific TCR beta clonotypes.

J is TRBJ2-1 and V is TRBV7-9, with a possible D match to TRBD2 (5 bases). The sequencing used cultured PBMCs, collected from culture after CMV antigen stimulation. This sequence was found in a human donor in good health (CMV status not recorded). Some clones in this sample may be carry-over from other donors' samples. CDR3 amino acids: CASSTGSEQFF. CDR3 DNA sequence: TGTGCCAGCAGCACGGGGAGTGAGCAGTTCTTC. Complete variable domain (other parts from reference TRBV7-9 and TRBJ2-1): DTGVSQNPRHKITKRGQNVTFRCDPISEHNRLYWYRQTLGQGPEFLTYFQNEAQLEKSRLLSDRFSAERPKGSFSTLEIQRTEQGDSAMYLCASSTGSEQFFGPGTRLTVL.